This T cell receptor beta chain was recovered during a study of blood T cell repertoires in COVID-19 (dated by TCRdb to about 2020). With regard to the full study: Collaborator samples came from the United States, Italy and Spain and covered acute and convalescent phases of COVID-19. The material from the prospective study consisted of cDNA or gDNA derived from T cells, B-cell-depleted T cells, or PBMCs. The dataset comprised deeply sampled blood TCRbeta repertoires from subjects exposed to, actively infected with, or recovered from COVID-19. The repertoires were released in a freely available public database meant as a resource for research on the immune response to SARS-CoV-2. The samples were drawn from two sources: the first 160 participants of the ongoing ImmuneRACE study, and over 950 subjects contributed by 6 global collaborators. A de-identified subject ID, COVID-19 status, age in years and sex were almost always included in the sample metadata. Where HLA class I and class II types were available, the types were taken from metadata supplied by the sample provider, not from assay-based typing. The study at large found these results: The quantity of clinical and demographic metadata differed by source and by participant and was supplied without curation.

TCRbeta CDR3 regions were amplified from genomic DNA by means of the immunoSEQ Assay, a bias-controlled multiplex PCR. Per the source publication's procedure: Within the assay, amplification of reference gene primers was used to estimate how many nucleated cells each sample contained. Sequence reads were collapsed and filtered to measure the absolute abundance of every unique TCRbeta CDR3 rearrangement. For each sample, productive Simpson clonality was calculated by taking the square root of Simpson's diversity index across productive rearrangements. TCRdb carries this immuneACCESS record with in-frame sequences only. Its versions omit some clonotypes, under half of them owing to an unresolved V gene in the studies checked, with the rest unexplained. That table gives V, J and clone size, and the DNA gave D and trimming. Within this sample are around 700,000 clones, with 90% of them counted one time only. The biggest ten clones account for over 0.2% of the sample.

Each collaborating institution followed its own protocols to collect whole blood in K2EDTA tubes. For TCRbeta analysis, collaborator samples were shipped as frozen whole blood, as isolated PBMCs, or as DNA extracted from either sample type. Relative to germline, V is missing 0 bases and J is missing 5 bases, with 3 bases of the junction outside any gene match. The CDR1 and CDR2 encoded by the germline V gene (reference sequence) are LGHDT and YNNKEL. The CDR3 sequence holds 17 residues, the cysteine and phenylalanine included. Only CDR3 DNA is held: 51 bases, read in frame from base 1. For this clone: It has no known antigen specificity. No clone much larger than this one lies a single base away; base qualities are absent.

The source material was peripheral blood. The clonotype comes from a woman between 18 and 30 years old with acute or convalescent COVID-19. The chain uses TRBV3-1 (or the pseudogene TRBV3-2) and TRBJ2-2; TRBD2 matches 13 bases in the middle. For the CDR3, the sequence is CASSQDRGLAGTGELFF. The sequenced DNA is TGTGCCAGCAGCCAAGATAGGGGACTAGCGGGGACCGGGGAGCTGTTTTTT.